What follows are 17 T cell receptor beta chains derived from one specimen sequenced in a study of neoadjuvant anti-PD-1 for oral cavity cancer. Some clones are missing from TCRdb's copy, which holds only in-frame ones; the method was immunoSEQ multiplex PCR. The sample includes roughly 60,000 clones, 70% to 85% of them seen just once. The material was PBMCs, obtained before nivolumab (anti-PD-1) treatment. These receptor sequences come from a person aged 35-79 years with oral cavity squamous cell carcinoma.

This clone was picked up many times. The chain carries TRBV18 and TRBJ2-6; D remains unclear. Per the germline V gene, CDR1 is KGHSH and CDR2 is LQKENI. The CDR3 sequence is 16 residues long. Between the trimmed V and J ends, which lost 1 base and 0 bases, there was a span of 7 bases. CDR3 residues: CASSPLGVSGANVLTF. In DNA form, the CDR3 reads TGTGCCAGCTCACCACTTGGGGTCTCTGGGGCCAACGTCCTGACTTTC.

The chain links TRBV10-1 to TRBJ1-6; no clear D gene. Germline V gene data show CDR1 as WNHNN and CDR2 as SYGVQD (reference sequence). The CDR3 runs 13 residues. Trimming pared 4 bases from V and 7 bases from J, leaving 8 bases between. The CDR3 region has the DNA TGCGCCAGCAGTGGGACGTCGAATTCACCCCTCCACTTT. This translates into CASSGTSNSPLHF.

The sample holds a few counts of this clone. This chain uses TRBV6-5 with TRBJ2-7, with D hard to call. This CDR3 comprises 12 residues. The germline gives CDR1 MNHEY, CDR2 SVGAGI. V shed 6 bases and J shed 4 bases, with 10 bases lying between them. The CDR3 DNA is TGTGCCAGCAGCCCCAGACTTTACGAGCAGTACTTC. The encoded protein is CASSPRLYEQYF.

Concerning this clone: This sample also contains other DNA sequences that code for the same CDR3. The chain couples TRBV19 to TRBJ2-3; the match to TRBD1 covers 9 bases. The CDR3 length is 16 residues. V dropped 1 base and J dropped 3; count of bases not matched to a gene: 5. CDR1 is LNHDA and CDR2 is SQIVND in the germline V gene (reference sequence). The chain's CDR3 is CASSIGTGEGTDTQYF. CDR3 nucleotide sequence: TGTGCCAGTAGTATAGGGACAGGGGAAGGTACAGATACGCAGTATTTT.

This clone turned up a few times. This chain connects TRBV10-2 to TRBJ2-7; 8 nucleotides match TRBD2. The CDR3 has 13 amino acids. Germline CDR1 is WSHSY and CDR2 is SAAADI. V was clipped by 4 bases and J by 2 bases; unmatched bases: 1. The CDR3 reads CASSAGGAYEQYF. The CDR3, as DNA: TGCGCCAGCAGTGCCGGGGGGGCCTACGAGCAGTACTTC.

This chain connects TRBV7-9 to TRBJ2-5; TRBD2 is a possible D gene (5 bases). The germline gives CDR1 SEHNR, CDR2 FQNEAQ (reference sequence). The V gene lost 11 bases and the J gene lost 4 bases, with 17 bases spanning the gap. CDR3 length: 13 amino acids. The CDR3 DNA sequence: TGTGCCGGACTCCAATCGGGGAGAGAGACCCAGTACTTC. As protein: CAGLQSGRETQYF.

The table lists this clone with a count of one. The CDR3 DNA follows: TGTGCCAGCAGTCCCACTAGCGGGGTAAACACCGGGGAGCTGTTTTTT. It specifies CASSPTSGVNTGELFF. V and J are TRBV27 and TRBJ2-2, with TRBD2 matching 10 bases. The CDR3 runs 16 residues. Per the germline V gene, CDR1 is MNHEY and CDR2 is SMNVEV (reference sequence). Trimming removed 5 bases from V and 2 bases from J; junction bases left unmatched: 5.

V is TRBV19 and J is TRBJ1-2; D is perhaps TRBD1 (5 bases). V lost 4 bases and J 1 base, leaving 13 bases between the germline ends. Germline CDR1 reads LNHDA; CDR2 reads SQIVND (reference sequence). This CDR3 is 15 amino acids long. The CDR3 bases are TGTGCCAGTAGTAGCCCGGGACTCCTTAACTATGGCTACACCTTC. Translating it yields CASSSPGLLNYGYTF.

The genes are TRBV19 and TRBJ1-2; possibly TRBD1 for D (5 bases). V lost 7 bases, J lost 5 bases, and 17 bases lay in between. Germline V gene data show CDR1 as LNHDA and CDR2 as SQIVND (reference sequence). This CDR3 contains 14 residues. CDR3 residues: CASNGPGGIYGYTF. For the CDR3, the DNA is TGTGCCAGTAACGGGCCGGGGGGGATATATGGCTACACCTTC.

CDR3 sequence: CASSGGTDNSPLHF. As DNA, the CDR3 is TGTGCCAGCAGTGGCGGAACGGATAATTCACCCCTCCACTTT. This chain links TRBV6-1 with TRBJ1-6, with D uncertain. The length of the CDR3 is 14 residues. The germline V and J ends were trimmed by 4 bases and 5 bases, with 9 bases remaining between them. The germline V gene encodes CDR1 MNHNS and CDR2 SASEGT.

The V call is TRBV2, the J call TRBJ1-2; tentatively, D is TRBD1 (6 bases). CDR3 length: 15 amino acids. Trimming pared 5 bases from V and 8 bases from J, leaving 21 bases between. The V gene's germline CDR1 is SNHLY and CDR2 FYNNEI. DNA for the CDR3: TGTGCCAGCAGTAGAGACGGGGCAGGGGATGGGGGCTACACCTTC. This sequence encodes CASSRDGAGDGGYTF.

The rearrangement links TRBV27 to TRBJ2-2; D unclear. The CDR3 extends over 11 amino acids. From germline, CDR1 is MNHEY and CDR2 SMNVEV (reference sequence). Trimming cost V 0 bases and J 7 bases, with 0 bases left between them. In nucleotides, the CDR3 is TGTGCCAGCAGTTTATCCGGGGAGCTGTTTTTT. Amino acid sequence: CASSLSGELFF.

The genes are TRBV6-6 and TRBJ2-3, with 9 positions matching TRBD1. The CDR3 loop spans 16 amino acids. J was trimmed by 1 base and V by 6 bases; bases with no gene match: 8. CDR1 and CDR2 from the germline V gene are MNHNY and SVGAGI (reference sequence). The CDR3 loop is CASRKDRGIGTDTQYF. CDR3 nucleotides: TGTGCCAGCAGGAAGGACAGGGGAATAGGCACAGATACGCAGTATTTT.

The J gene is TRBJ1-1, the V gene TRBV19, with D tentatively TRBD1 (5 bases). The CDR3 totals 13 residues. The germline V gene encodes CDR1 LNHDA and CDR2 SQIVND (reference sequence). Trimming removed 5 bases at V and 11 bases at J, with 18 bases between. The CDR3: CASSVGQLGEAFF. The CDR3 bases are TGTGCCAGTAGTGTTGGACAACTCGGAGAGGCTTTCTTT.

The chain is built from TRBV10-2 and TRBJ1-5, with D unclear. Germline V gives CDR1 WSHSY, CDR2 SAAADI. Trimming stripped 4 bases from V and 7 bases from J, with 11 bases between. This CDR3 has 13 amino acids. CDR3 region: CASSGDQRQPQHF. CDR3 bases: TGCGCCAGCAGTGGAGATCAGCGGCAGCCCCAGCATTTT.

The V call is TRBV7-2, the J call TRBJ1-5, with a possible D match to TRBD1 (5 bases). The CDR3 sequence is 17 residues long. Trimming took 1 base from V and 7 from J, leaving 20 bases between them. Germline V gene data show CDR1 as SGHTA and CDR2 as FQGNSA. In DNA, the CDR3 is TGTGCCAGCAGCTTAGAGGGAAGCGGAGCCGGGGGGCAGCCCCAGCATTTT. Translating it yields CASSLEGSGAGGQPQHF.

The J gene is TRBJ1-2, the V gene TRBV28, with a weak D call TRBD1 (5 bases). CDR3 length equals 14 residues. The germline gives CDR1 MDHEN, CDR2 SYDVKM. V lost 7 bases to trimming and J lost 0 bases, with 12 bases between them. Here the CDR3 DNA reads TGTGCCAGCAATTGGGACGGATCTAACTATGGCTACACCTTC. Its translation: CASNWDGSNYGYTF.